These 27 T cell receptor beta chains were all obtained from the same sample, sequenced in a study of cytomegalovirus exposure and HLA in healthy donors. Researchers ran the PCR with 60 Vbeta and 13 Jbeta primers. Method: immunoSEQ multiplex PCR; TCRdb's copy keeps in-frame clones and lacks some. The sample lists more than 110,000 clones; just over 70% were seen once. The sequenced sample was PBMCs. These receptors came from a woman aged 25 to 39 in good health and CMV-seronegative.

The V call is TRBV28, the J call TRBJ2-1; 8 positions agree with TRBD2. The V gene end was trimmed by 3 bases and the J gene end by 2 bases; junction bases not matched to a gene: 6. The CDR3 has 16 residues. CDR1 MDHEN and CDR2 SYDVKM come from the germline V gene. CDR3 DNA sequence: TGTGCCAGCAGTTTGGTGGTAGCGGGGACCTACAATGAGCAGTTCTTC. Protein product: CASSLVVAGTYNEQFF. Combining the CDR3 with reference TRBV28 and TRBJ2-1 gives the whole variable domain DVKVTQSSRYLVKRTGEKVFLECVQDMDHENMFWYRQDPGLGLRLIYFSYDVKMKEKGDIPEGYSVSREKKERFSLILESASTNQTSMYLCASSLVVAGTYNEQFFGPGTRLTVL.

V and J are TRBV5-5 and TRBJ2-5; 14 bases agree with TRBD2. J gave up 4 bases and V 4 bases, and 3 bases lay outside the gene matches. CDR1 SGHKS and CDR2 YYEKEE come from the germline V gene (reference sequence). The CDR3 is made up of 15 amino acids. CDR3 nucleotides: TGTGCCAGCAGCAACGGACTAGCGGGGGGAGAGACCCAGTACTTC. Its protein product is CASSNGLAGGETQYF.

The V gene is TRBV29-1, the J gene TRBJ2-7; D uncertain. Germline V gene data show CDR1 as SQVTM and CDR2 as ANQGSEA. The CDR3 has 15 residues. V was shortened by 2 bases and J by 0 bases, with 14 bases between the two germline ends. The CDR3 here is CSVESVKLSSYEQYF. CDR3 coding DNA: TGCAGCGTTGAATCTGTAAAGTTGAGCTCCTACGAGCAGTACTTC.

The chain is built from TRBV6-5 and TRBJ1-5, with TRBD1 matching over 8 bases. This CDR3 comprises 14 residues. The junction had 0 bases not matched to a gene; V was cut back by 5 bases and J by 0 bases. Germline loops: CDR1 MNHEY, CDR2 SVGAGI. The CDR3 region is CASSGQGSNQPQHF. The CDR3 DNA reads as TGTGCCAGCAGTGGACAGGGTAGCAATCAGCCCCAGCATTTT.

The V call is TRBV5-1, the J call TRBJ1-4; D is possibly TRBD1 (5 bases). V was cut by 1 base and J by 4 bases, with 11 bases left in between. This CDR3 region has 15 residues. From germline, CDR1 is SGHRS and CDR2 YFSETQ. The CDR3 loop is CASSLFGQGNEKLFF. DNA for the CDR3: TGCGCCAGCAGCTTGTTTGGGCAGGGTAATGAAAAACTGTTTTTT.

V and J are TRBV5-4 and TRBJ1-2; 8 positions agree with TRBD1. The trim removed 4 bases at V and 7 bases at J, leaving 6 bases unmatched. The germline gives CDR1 SGHNT, CDR2 YYREEE (reference sequence). The length of the CDR3 is 13 residues. Here the CDR3 reads CASSPDRDRGYTF. As DNA, the CDR3 is TGTGCCAGCAGCCCGGACAGGGACCGTGGCTACACCTTC.

V and J are TRBV14 and TRBJ2-5; weak D call: TRBD2 (6 bases). This CDR3 has 16 residues. The germline CDR1 and CDR2 sequences are SGHDN and FVKESK. The V end was cut by 4 bases, the J end by 5 bases, with 20 bases between. The CDR3 DNA sequence: TGTGCCAGCAGCCCCACTGCGGGGTATTTTAAGGAGACCCAGTACTTC. It specifies CASSPTAGYFKETQYF.

The rearrangement links TRBV10-3 to TRBJ1-5, with D unresolved. Germline CDR1 ENHRY, CDR2 SYGVKD. The CDR3 sequence is 15 residues long. V lost 4 bases and J lost 3, with 13 bases in between. Written as DNA, the CDR3 is TGTGCCATCAGTGGAACTTACTCCGACAATCAGCCCCAGCATTTT. It translates to CAISGTYSDNQPQHF.

This chain links TRBV5-5 with TRBJ2-7, with 10 bases lining up with TRBD1. The V gene's germline CDR1 is SGHKS and CDR2 YYEKEE (reference sequence). The CDR3 has 17 amino acids. Trimming at V came to 4 bases and at J to 5 bases, leaving 15 bases not matched to a gene. In DNA form, the CDR3 reads TGTGCCAGCAGCCTAGCAACGAGGACAGGGGGTAGGGACGAGCAGTACTTC. Protein sequence: CASSLATRTGGRDEQYF.

This chain uses TRBV10-3 with TRBJ2-7; 9 positions agree with TRBD1. The V gene end was trimmed by 0 bases and the J gene end by 2 bases; junction bases not matched to a gene: 2. In germline, CDR1 is ENHRY, CDR2 SYGVKD. This CDR3 contains 15 residues. For the CDR3, the DNA is TGTGCCATCAGTGAGTCTGGGGACAGGGCCTACGAGCAGTACTTC. Translating gives CAISESGDRAYEQYF.

V gene TRBV27 combines with J gene TRBJ1-5, with no clear D. The CDR3 spans 15 residues. CDR1 is MNHEY and CDR2 is SMNVEV in the germline V gene (reference sequence). Trimming stripped 7 bases from V and 0 bases from J, with 13 bases between. The CDR3 nucleotides are TGTGCCAGCATGGTGGGAGGAGCTAGCAATCAGCCCCAGCATTTT. Its protein is CASMVGGASNQPQHF.

The chain joins TRBV5-4 to TRBJ1-1, with 10 bases identical to TRBD1. CDR3 size: 15 residues. Germline assignment: CDR1 SGHNT and CDR2 YYREEE (reference sequence). V shed 3 bases and J 3 bases; nucleotides not matched to a gene: 5. The CDR3 DNA is TGTGCCAGCAGCTGGGGCGGGACAGGGGACACTGAAGCTTTCTTT. Its protein is CASSWGGTGDTEAFF.

The chain combines TRBV6-5 with TRBJ2-7, with TRBD2 identical over 12 bases. With 6 bases clipped from V and 6 bases from J, the junction kept 6 bases outside the gene matches. The CDR3 contains 14 residues. Germline-derived CDR1 and CDR2 are MNHEY and SVGAGI. CDR3 nucleotide sequence: TGTGCCAGCAGACAACTAGCGGGAGGTCCCGAGCAGTACTTC. It encodes CASRQLAGGPEQYF.

The V and J genes are TRBV2 and TRBJ2-1; D is undetermined. Germline loops: CDR1 SNHLY, CDR2 FYNNEI. The V end was cut by 8 bases, the J end by 0 bases, with 8 bases between. The CDR3 loop spans 13 amino acids. The CDR3, as DNA: TGTGCCAGCGGTAGGAGCTCCTACAATGAGCAGTTCTTC. Protein product: CASGRSSYNEQFF.

The CDR3 loop reads CAWTGQDTDTQYF. The CDR3, as DNA: TGTGCCTGGACAGGGCAGGACACAGATACGCAGTATTTT. This sequence joins TRBV7-9 and TRBJ2-3, with 8 positions matching TRBD1. CDR3 length: 13 residues. J gave up 2 bases and V 11 bases, and 6 bases lay outside the gene matches. Germline loops: CDR1 SEHNR, CDR2 FQNEAQ (reference sequence).

CDR3 loop: CASSPSGFSYEQYF. The CDR3 bases are TGCGCCAGCAGCCCGTCAGGATTCTCCTACGAGCAGTACTTC. The V and J genes are TRBV4-1 and TRBJ2-7, with D hard to call. Per germline, CDR1 MGHRA and CDR2 YSYEKL. V shed 4 bases and J shed 0 bases, with 10 bases lying between them. The CDR3 contains 14 residues.

This clone was counted a single time. The rearrangement joins TRBV5-1 to TRBJ2-5; 8 nucleotides line up with TRBD2. Losses at the gene ends were 7 bases for V and 4 bases for J; bases not matched to a gene: 6. The CDR3 is 13 amino acids. Germline CDR1 is SGHRS and CDR2 is YFSETQ. The CDR3 loop reads CASEERGGETQYF. The CDR3 bases are TGCGCCAGCGAAGAACGGGGGGGAGAGACCCAGTACTTC.

This clone was seen a few times. This rearrangement joins TRBV27 to TRBJ1-1; tentatively, D is TRBD1 (5 bases). Germline V gene data show CDR1 as MNHEY and CDR2 as SMNVEV (reference sequence). The V and J ends lost 1 base and 3 bases respectively, with 9 bases between them. CDR3 length: 14 amino acids. As DNA, the CDR3 is TGTGCCAGCAGTTTATTCGGGGGGGACACTGAAGCTTTCTTT. The encoded protein is CASSLFGGDTEAFF.

The gene calls are TRBV6-1 and TRBJ2-2, with D possibly matching TRBD2 (6 bases). Per germline, CDR1 MNHNS and CDR2 SASEGT. V was trimmed by 4 bases and J by 4 bases, leaving 10 bases between them. The CDR3 spans 14 residues. The CDR3 DNA reads TGTGCCAGCAGTGCTACAGCGGGCACCGGGGAGCTGTTTTTT. It is translated as CASSATAGTGELFF.

As regards this clone: One end of the junction fails to match germline, which may point to a read error. The chain carries TRBV4-1 and TRBJ2-5; maybe TRBD2 (6 bases). The CDR3 contains 15 residues. In germline, CDR1 is MGHRA, CDR2 YSYEKL. The CDR3 DNA is TGCGCCAGCAGCCAAGATGGAGGGTACCAAGGGACCCAGTACTTC. Translating it yields CASSQDGGYQGTQYF.

This rearrangement joins TRBV7-2 to TRBJ1-2, with 7 bases matching TRBD1. CDR3 length equals 15 residues. Trimming cost V 6 bases and J 1 base; bases outside gene matches: 8. Germline loops: CDR1 SGHTA, CDR2 FQGNSA. The CDR3 DNA sequence: TGTGCCAGCAGTTACGAACAGGGGTATAACTATGGCTACACCTTC. Its protein product is CASSYEQGYNYGYTF.

This clone was counted only a few times. The CDR3: CALTGLEQYV. In DNA form, the CDR3 reads TGTGCTCTGACAGGCCTCGAGCAGTACGTC. The rearrangement joins TRBV12-5 to TRBJ2-7, with a weak D call TRBD1 (6 bases). Trimming took off 11 bases at V and 6 bases at J, with 11 bases between the two ends. The germline gives CDR1 LGHNT, CDR2 FRNRAP. The CDR3 runs 10 residues.

This clone was recorded once. The CDR3 DNA reads as TGTGCCAGCAGCCATCTCAGGGGGGCGGTTAGTGAAGCTTTCTTT. Its translation: CASSHLRGAVSEAFF. The chain links TRBV14 to TRBJ1-1; the match to TRBD1 covers 7 bases. The ends lost 3 bases at V and 7 bases at J; junction bases unmatched: 11. In germline, CDR1 is SGHDN, CDR2 FVKESK. The CDR3 has 15 amino acids.

This chain uses TRBV30 with TRBJ1-2; D gene uncertain. CDR3 length: 13 amino acids. Looked up from germline, CDR1 is GTSNPN and CDR2 is SVGIG (reference sequence). V dropped 1 base and J dropped 0 bases, with 6 bases sitting between them. The CDR3 reads CAWSGGANYGYTF. In DNA, the CDR3 is TGTGCCTGGAGTGGGGGAGCTAACTATGGCTACACCTTC. Using reference TRBV30 and TRBJ1-2 for the parts outside the CDR3, the full variable domain is SQTIHQWPATLVQPVGSPLSLECTVEGTSNPNLYWYRQAAGRGLQLLFYSVGIGQISSEVPQNLSASRPQDRQFILSSKKLLLSDSGFYLCAWSGGANYGYTFGSGTRLTVV.

This rearrangement joins TRBV6-1 to TRBJ1-2; D gene ambiguous. The ends were cut back, 2 bases at V and 1 base at J, with 2 bases in the middle. Germline loops: CDR1 MNHNS, CDR2 SASEGT. This CDR3 comprises 12 residues. CDR3 loop: CASSERNYGYTF. The CDR3 DNA follows: TGTGCCAGCAGTGAACGTAACTATGGCTACACCTTC.

This chain uses TRBV7-3 with TRBJ2-1, with D uncertain. This CDR3 is 12 amino acids long. CDR1 is SGHTA, CDR2 FQGTGA, per germline. V lost 2 bases and J lost 7, with 6 bases in between. The CDR3, as DNA: TGTGCCAGCAGCTTAGGGCAGAATGAGCAGTTCTTC. Its protein product is CASSLGQNEQFF. The whole variable domain, filled in from reference TRBV7-3 and TRBJ2-1, reads GAGVSQTPSNKVTEKGKYVELRCDPISGHTALYWYRQSLGQGPEFLIYFQGTGAADDSGLPNDRFFAVRPEGSVSTLKIQRTERGDSAVYLCASSLGQNEQFFGPGTRLTVL.

The gene calls are TRBV25-1 and TRBJ2-5; a possible D gene is TRBD2 (5 bases). The CDR3 covers 13 residues. CDR1 is MGHDK and CDR2 is SYGVNS in the germline V gene. The CDR3 sequence: CSPNPGYQETQYF. CDR3 nucleotide sequence: TGTTCGCCGAATCCGGGGTACCAAGAGACCCAGTACTTC.